The next 16 T cell receptor beta chains were all read from a single sample in a study of patients and donors after allogeneic stem cell transplantation. TCRdb passed the RT-PCR reads through MiXCR, listing each CDR3 protein once. The table records about 110,000 distinct CDR3 sequences, 35% to 45% of them present only once. Sequencing was done on a sample of blood, either unsorted or a sorted T cell fraction (not recorded which). All receptors derive from a human donor who was either an allogeneic HSCT recipient or a stem cell or donor lymphocyte infusion donor (not recorded which). It is not recorded whose cells these are; they may come from a transplant donor.

V usage is TRBV5-1 and J usage is TRBJ2-5; D is uncertain. V was cut by 5 bases and J by 3 bases, with 11 bases left in between. CDR3 length: 13 amino acids. Germline V CDR1 and CDR2: SGHRS, YFSETQ. CDR3 protein: CASSPQTEETQYF. The CDR3 nucleotides read TGCGCCAGCAGTCCCCAAACCGAAGAGACCCAGTACTTC.

The chain uses TRBV5-6 and TRBJ1-2, with D maybe TRBD1 (6 bases). CDR3 length: 14 amino acids. Deletions cut 6 bases from V and 2 bases from J, with 14 bases between. Germline CDR1 SGHDT, CDR2 YYEEEE. The CDR3 DNA is TGTGCCAGCAAGTATGGACAGTCCAACTATGGCTACACCTTC. Residues: CASKYGQSNYGYTF.

To note about this clonotype: Its ends do not fully match the called genes, so a read error is possible. This sequence joins TRBV6-5 and TRBJ2-3, with 7 bases matching TRBD2. This CDR3 has 13 residues. The germline gives CDR1 MNHEY, CDR2 SVGAGI. The CDR3 nucleotides read TGTGCCAGCGGGAGGGACCCCACAGATGCGCAGTATTTT. This encodes CASGRDPTDAQYF.

In its sample, this clonotype was seen a few times. The CDR3 DNA follows: TGCAGTGCTAGTAGCGAAGGAGTAGCGTACTACGAGCAGTACTTC. Encoded protein: CSASSEGVAYYEQYF. The rearrangement uses TRBV20-1 and TRBJ2-7; tentative D call: TRBD2 (5 bases). V gave up 3 bases and J gave up 3 bases, with 18 bases separating them. The CDR3 contains 15 residues. CDR1 is DFQATT and CDR2 is SNEGSKA in the germline V gene (reference sequence).

The chain combines TRBV5-1 with TRBJ1-4; unclear D gene. Per the germline V gene, CDR1 is SGHRS and CDR2 is YFSETQ. The germline V and J ends were trimmed by 1 base and 8 bases, with 12 bases remaining between them. The CDR3 length is 14 residues. CDR3 in amino acids: CASSLSERGEKLFF. CDR3 nucleotide sequence: TGCGCCAGCAGCTTGTCCGAACGTGGCGAAAAACTGTTTTTT.

The V and J genes are TRBV7-3 and TRBJ2-1, with D perhaps matching TRBD1 or TRBD2 (5 bases each). Germline V gives CDR1 SGHTA, CDR2 FQGTGA. V lost 5 bases and J lost 7, with 15 bases in between. The CDR3 is 14 residues long. The CDR3, as DNA: TGTGCCAGCAGCCCCGGGGCCCCGGGGAATGAGCAGTTCTTC. Its translation is CASSPGAPGNEQFF.

This chain links TRBV20-1 with TRBJ2-7; D possibly corresponds to TRBD1 (6 bases). CDR3 length: 13 residues. Trimming stripped 3 bases from V and 6 bases from J, with 15 bases between. CDR1 and CDR2 from the germline V gene are DFQATT and SNEGSKA (reference sequence). CDR3 bases: TGCAGTGCTAGCGAGATCGGACAGCGCGAGCAGTACTTC. Translating gives CSASEIGQREQYF.

This sequence joins TRBV5-1 and TRBJ1-5; TRBD1 matches 7 bases. Germline CDR1 SGHRS, CDR2 YFSETQ. The CDR3 totals 15 residues. V lost 1 base and J lost 7; bases outside the gene matches: 8. The CDR3 spells CASSLTGARGQPQHF. The CDR3, as DNA: TGCGCCAGCAGCTTGACAGGGGCTAGAGGACAGCCCCAGCATTTT. The full variable domain, completed using reference TRBV5-1 and TRBJ1-5, is KAGVTQTPRYLIKTRGQQVTLSCSPISGHRSVSWYQQTPGQGLQFLFEYFSETQRNKGNFPGRFSGRQFSNSRSEMNVSTLELGDSALYLCASSLTGARGQPQHFGDGTRLSIL.

The rearrangement uses TRBV9 and TRBJ1-1; D uncertain. CDR1 is SGDLS and CDR2 is YYNGEE in the germline V gene. V shed 0 bases and J shed 5 bases, with 14 bases lying between them. The length of the CDR3 is 15 residues. The CDR3 DNA sequence: TGTGCCAGCAGCGTAGGCCCAGGAGATAAGACTGAAGCTTTCTTT. Translating it yields CASSVGPGDKTEAFF.

This clonotype has just a few counts. This rearrangement joins TRBV6-5 to TRBJ2-3; 7 nucleotides agree with TRBD1. The CDR3 runs 16 residues. After removal of 0 bases from V and 1 base from J, the junction contained 4 bases not matched to a gene. In germline, CDR1 is MNHEY, CDR2 SVGAGI. The CDR3 DNA is TGTGCCAGCAGTTACTCAGCTCAGGGGGGCACAGATACGCAGTATTTT. Translating it yields CASSYSAQGGTDTQYF.

The chain employs TRBV10-3 and TRBJ2-1; a weak D match, TRBD2 (6 bases). Germline values: CDR1 ENHRY, CDR2 SYGVKD. This CDR3 has 16 amino acids. CDR3 in amino acids: CASGKKSGRRYNEQFF. The CDR3 DNA reads TGTGCTTCCGGGAAAAAAAGTGGGAGGAGGTACAATGAGCAGTTCTTC.

The J gene is TRBJ2-7, the V gene TRBV10-3; D is perhaps TRBD1 (6 bases). Trimming removed 6 bases from V and 0 bases from J, with 15 bases in between. CDR1 ENHRY and CDR2 SYGVKD come from the germline V gene. The CDR3 loop spans 15 amino acids. The CDR3 bases are TGTGCCATCAGCCCCACGGGACACCCCTCCTACGAGCAGTACTTC. Its protein product is CAISPTGHPSYEQYF.

The chain recombines TRBV6-8 with TRBJ2-2; the D is unclear. The CDR3 runs to 14 residues. Germline V CDR1 and CDR2: MNHGY, SAAAGT. The V end was cut by 7 bases, the J end by 4 bases, with 13 bases between. CDR3: CASTTLLVTGELFF. The CDR3 nucleotides are TGTGCCAGCACAACACTCCTAGTCACCGGGGAGCTGTTTTTT.

This clonotype was counted between two and nine times. The rearrangement uses TRBV10-3 and TRBJ2-5, with no clear D. Trimming took off 3 bases at V and 2 bases at J, with 13 bases between the two ends. This CDR3 contains 15 residues. Germline V lookup: CDR1 ENHRY, CDR2 SYGVKD. Here the CDR3 DNA reads TGTGCCATCAGTGAAACTTCTATTATTCAAGAGACCCAGTACTTC. This encodes CAISETSIIQETQYF.

The rearrangement links TRBV5-1 to TRBJ2-7; D is unresolved. This CDR3 region has 15 residues. V was pared by 1 base and J by 0 bases, with 11 bases between. Germline CDR1 is SGHRS and CDR2 is YFSETQ. Here the CDR3 DNA reads TGCGCCAGCAGCTTGTATGGCACAAGCTCCTACGAGCAGTACTTC. Encoded protein: CASSLYGTSSYEQYF.

The rearrangement uses TRBV21-1 and TRBJ2-1; TRBD2, the table's D call, lacks a check against the DNA. TRBV21-1 is assigned pseudogene status. The CDR3 spans 15 residues. CDR3 DNA: TGTGCCAGTCCCCCCCGACTAGCGGGAGACAATGAGCAGTTCTTC. It is translated as CASPPRLAGDNEQFF.